This T cell receptor (beta chain) was profiled in a study of PD-L1 blockade in urothelial cancer. Study overall: In about 2014 therapy began: atezolizumab 1,200 mg intravenously every 3 weeks.

This CDR3 comprises 16 residues. V gave up 0 bases and J gave up 2 bases, with 12 bases separating them. The germline gives CDR1 SGDLS, CDR2 YYNGEE. The data were produced by immunoSEQ multiplex PCR, yet TCRdb's version contains in-frame clones alone and is incomplete. The data contain around 120,000 clones, approximately 85% of them singletons. It was locally advanced or metastatic urothelial carcinoma that patients had. The source was PBMCs, collected around atezolizumab (anti-PD-L1) treatment. J is TRBJ2-1 and V is TRBV9; no clear D. This receptor was identified in a man aged 50 to 60 with urothelial cancer. Written as DNA, the CDR3 is TGTGCCAGCAGCGTAGAGGCAAGCGCTGCCTACAATGAGCAGTTCTTC. It translates to CASSVEASAAYNEQFF.